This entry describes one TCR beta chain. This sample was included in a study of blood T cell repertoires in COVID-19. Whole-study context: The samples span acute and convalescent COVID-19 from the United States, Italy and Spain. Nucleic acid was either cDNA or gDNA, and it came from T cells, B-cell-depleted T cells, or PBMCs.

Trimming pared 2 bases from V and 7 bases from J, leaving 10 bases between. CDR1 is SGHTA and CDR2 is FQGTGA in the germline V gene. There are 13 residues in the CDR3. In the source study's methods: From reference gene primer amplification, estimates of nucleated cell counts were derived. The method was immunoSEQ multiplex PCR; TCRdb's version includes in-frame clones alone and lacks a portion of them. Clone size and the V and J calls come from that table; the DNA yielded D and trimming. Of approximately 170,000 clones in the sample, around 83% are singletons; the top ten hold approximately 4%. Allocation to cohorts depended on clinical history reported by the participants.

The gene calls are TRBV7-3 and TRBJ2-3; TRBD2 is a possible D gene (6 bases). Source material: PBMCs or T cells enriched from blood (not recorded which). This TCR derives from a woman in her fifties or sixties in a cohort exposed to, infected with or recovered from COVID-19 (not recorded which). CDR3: CASSLSSDNTQYF. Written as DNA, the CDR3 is TGTGCCAGCAGCTTATCTAGCGACAATACGCAGTATTTT.